This TCR beta chain was observed in a study of response to subunit inactivated influenza vaccine. Points from the study as a whole: Few additional T cells are recruited per seasonal influenza vaccination, authors suggested.

Per the germline V gene, CDR1 is SGHRS and CDR2 is YFSETQ. This CDR3 region has 16 residues. V was clipped by 0 bases and J by 5 bases, with 17 bases between them. Using its own MiXCR run on the RT-PCR reads, TCRdb lists one record per CDR3 protein. The sample includes around 710,000 distinct CDR3 sequences, 11% to 15% of them seen just once. This clonotype was seen a handful of times. The antigen is undetermined. The specimen was PBMCs from blood, collected less than 15 days before vaccination. The receptor comes from a man aged 50 to 59 who received an inactivated influenza vaccine. V gene TRBV5-1 combines with J gene TRBJ2-5; D may be TRBD1 (7 bases). The CDR3: CASSLDLSTGRETQYF. In DNA form, the CDR3 reads TGCGCCAGCAGCTTGGACCTCTCGACAGGGAGGGAGACCCAGTACTTC.